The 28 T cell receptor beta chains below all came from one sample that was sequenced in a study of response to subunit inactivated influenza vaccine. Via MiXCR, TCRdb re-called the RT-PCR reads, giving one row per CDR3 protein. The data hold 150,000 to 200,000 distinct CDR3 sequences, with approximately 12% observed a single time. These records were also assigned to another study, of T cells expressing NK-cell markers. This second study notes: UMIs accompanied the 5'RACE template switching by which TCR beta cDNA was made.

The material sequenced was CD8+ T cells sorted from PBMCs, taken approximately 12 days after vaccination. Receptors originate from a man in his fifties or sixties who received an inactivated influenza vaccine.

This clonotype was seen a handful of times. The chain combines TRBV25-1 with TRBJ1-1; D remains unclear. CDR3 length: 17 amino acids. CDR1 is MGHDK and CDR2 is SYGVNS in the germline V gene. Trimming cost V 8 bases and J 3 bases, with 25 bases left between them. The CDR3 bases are TGTGCCAGCCCTGAATCCCGGGGAGGGCGCGAGGACACTGAAGCTTTCTTT. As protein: CASPESRGGREDTEAFF.

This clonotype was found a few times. CDR3 sequence reads: CSARDFSYSDNEQFF. In nucleotides, the CDR3 is TGCAGTGCTAGAGATTTTTCCTACAGTGACAATGAGCAGTTCTTC. The J gene is TRBJ2-1, the V gene TRBV20-1; D gene unclear. V shed 0 bases and J shed 5 bases, with 14 bases lying between them. Germline assignment: CDR1 DFQATT and CDR2 SNEGSKA (reference sequence). This CDR3 comprises 15 residues.

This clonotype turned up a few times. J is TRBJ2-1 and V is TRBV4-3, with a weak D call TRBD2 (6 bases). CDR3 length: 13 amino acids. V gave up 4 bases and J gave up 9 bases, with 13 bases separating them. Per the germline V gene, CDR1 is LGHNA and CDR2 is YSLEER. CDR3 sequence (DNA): TGCGCCAGCAGCCCGTTCCGGGGGACTGAGCAGTTCTTC. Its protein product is CASSPFRGTEQFF.

The CDR3: CASSPRDNFGNEQFF. CDR3 bases: TGTGCCAGCAGTCCGCGGGACAATTTTGGGAATGAGCAGTTCTTC. This chain links TRBV6-2 or TRBV6-3 with TRBJ2-1, with D possibly being TRBD1 or TRBD2 (6 bases each). Deletions cut 5 bases from V and 7 bases from J, with 18 bases between. The CDR3 is 15 amino acids. CDR1 is MNHEY, CDR2 SVGEGT, per germline.

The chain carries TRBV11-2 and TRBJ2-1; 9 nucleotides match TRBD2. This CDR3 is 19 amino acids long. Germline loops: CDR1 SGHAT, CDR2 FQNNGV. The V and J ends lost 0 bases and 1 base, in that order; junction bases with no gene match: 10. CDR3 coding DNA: TGTGCCAGCAGCTTAGATATCCGCGTAGCGGGGGTGTCCTACAATGAGCAGTTCTTC. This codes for CASSLDIRVAGVSYNEQFF.

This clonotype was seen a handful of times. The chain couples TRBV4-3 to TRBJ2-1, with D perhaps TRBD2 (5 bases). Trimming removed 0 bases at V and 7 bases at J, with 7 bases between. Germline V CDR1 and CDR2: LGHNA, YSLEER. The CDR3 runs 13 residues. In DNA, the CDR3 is TGCGCCAGCAGCCAAGATTGGAGGAATGAGCAGTTCTTC. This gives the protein CASSQDWRNEQFF.

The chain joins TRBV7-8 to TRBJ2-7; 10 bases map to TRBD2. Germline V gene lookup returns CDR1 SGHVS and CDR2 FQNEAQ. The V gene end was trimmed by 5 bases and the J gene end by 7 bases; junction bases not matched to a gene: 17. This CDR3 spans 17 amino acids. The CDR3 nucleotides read TGTGCCAGCAGCCCAAAACCGCTAGCGGGAGCGTTAGGGGAGCAGTACTTC. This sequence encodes CASSPKPLAGALGEQYF.

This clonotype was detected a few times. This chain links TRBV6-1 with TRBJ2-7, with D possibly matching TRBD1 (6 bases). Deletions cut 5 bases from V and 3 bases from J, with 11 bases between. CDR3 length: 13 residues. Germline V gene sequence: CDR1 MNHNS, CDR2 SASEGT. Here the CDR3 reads CASSTGTYYEQYF. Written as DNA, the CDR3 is TGTGCCAGCAGTACCGGGACATACTACGAGCAGTACTTC.

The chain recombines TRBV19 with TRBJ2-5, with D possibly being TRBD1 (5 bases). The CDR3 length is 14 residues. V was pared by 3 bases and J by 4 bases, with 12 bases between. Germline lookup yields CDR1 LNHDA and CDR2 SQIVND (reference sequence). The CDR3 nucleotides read TGTGCCAGTAGTATCGGAGCTGGGGCAGAGACCCAGTACTTC. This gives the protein CASSIGAGAETQYF.

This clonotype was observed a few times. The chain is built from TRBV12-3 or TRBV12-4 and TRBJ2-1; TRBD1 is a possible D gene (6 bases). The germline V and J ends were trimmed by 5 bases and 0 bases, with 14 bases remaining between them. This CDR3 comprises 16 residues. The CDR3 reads CASSRTTGFSYNEQFF. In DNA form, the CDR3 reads TGTGCCAGCAGTAGGACGACAGGATTCTCCTACAATGAGCAGTTCTTC.

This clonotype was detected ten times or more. The CDR3 sequence: CASSLEAYEQYF. As DNA, the CDR3 is TGTGCCAGCAGCTTAGAGGCCTACGAGCAGTACTTC. V usage is TRBV7-9 and J usage is TRBJ2-7; D uncertain. V lost 1 base to trimming and J lost 2 bases, with 3 bases between them. Germline CDR1 is SEHNR and CDR2 is FQNEAQ (reference sequence). This CDR3 contains 12 residues.

The CDR3 DNA follows: TGTGCCAGCAGTTTTTACGAGGGGCACACCGGGGAGCTGTTTTTT. Translating gives CASSFYEGHTGELFF. V is TRBV12-3 or TRBV12-4 and J is TRBJ2-2; perhaps D is TRBD1 or TRBD2 (5 bases each). V lost 3 bases and J 3 bases, leaving 11 bases between the germline ends. CDR3 length equals 15 residues.

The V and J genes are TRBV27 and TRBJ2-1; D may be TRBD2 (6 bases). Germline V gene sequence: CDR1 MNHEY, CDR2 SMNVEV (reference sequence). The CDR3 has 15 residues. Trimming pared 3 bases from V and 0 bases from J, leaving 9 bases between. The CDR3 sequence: CASSFRGVSYNEQFF. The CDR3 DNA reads TGTGCCAGCAGTTTCCGCGGGGTCTCCTACAATGAGCAGTTCTTC.

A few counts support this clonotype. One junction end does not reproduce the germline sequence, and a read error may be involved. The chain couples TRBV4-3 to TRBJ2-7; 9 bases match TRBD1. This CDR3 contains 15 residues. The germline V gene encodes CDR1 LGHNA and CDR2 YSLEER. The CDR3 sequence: CASSQAGTGSYEQYF. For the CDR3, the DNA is TGCGCCAGCAGTCAAGCCGGGACAGGGTCGTACGAGCAGTACTTC.

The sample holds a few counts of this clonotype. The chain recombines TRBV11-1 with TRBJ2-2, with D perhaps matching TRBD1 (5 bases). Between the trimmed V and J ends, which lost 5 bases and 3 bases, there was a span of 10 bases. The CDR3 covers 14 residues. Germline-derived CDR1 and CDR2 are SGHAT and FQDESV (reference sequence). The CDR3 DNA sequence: TGTGCCAGCAGCCATCAGGGATACACCGGGGAGCTGTTTTTT. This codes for CASSHQGYTGELFF.

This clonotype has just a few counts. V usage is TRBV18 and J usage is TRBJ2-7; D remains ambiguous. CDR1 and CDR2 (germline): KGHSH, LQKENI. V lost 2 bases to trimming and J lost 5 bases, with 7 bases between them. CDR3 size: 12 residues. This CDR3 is CASSPTRDEQYF. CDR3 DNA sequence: TGTGCCAGCTCACCAACAAGGGACGAGCAGTACTTC.

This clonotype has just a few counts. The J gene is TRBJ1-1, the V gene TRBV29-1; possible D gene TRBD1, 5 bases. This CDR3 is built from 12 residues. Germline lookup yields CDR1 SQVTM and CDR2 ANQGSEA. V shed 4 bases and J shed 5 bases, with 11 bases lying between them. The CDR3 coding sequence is TGCAGCGTTGTTGGGGGATTTACTGAAGCTTTCTTT. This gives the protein CSVVGGFTEAFF.

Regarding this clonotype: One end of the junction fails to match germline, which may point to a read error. CDR3 DNA sequence: TGCAGCGTAGAAGGGACATACCCCCCGAATGAGCAGTTCTTC. Amino acid sequence: CSVEGTYPPNEQFF. The V gene is TRBV29-1, the J gene TRBJ2-1, with D perhaps TRBD1 (6 bases). Germline loops: CDR1 SQVTM, CDR2 ANQGSEA. The CDR3 loop spans 14 amino acids.

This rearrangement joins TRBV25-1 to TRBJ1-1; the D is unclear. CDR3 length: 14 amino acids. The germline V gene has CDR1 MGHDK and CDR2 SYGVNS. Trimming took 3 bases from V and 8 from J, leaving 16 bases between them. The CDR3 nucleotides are TGTGCCAGCAGTGACCCTACCTTTGACGGGGAAGCTTTCTTT. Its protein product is CASSDPTFDGEAFF.

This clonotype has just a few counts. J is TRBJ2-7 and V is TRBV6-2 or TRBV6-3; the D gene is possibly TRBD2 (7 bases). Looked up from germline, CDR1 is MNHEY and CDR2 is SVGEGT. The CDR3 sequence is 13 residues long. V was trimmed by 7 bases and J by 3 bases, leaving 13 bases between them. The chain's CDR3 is CASTEGGIYEQYF. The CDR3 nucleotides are TGTGCCAGCACGGAGGGGGGGATCTACGAGCAGTACTTC.

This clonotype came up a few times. CDR3 DNA: TGTGCCAGCAGTTCCATACCCAGCTCCTACGAGCAGTACTTC. Amino acid sequence: CASSSIPSSYEQYF. The chain joins TRBV6-5 to TRBJ2-7; D unclear. CDR1 is MNHEY, CDR2 SVGAGI, per germline. The CDR3 sequence is 14 residues long. V lost 4 bases to trimming and J lost 0 bases, with 10 bases between them.

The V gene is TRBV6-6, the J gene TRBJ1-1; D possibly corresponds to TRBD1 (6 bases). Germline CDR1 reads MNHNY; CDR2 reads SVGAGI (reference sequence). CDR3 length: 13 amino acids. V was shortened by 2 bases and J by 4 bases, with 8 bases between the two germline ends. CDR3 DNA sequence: TGTGCCAGCAGTTACGGGGGGGCCACTGAAGCTTTCTTT. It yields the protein CASSYGGATEAFF.

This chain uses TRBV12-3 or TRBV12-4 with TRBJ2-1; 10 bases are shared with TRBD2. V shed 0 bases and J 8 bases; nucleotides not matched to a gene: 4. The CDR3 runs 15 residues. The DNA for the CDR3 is TGTGCCAGCAGTTTAGCGCTAGCGGGGGTTTATGAGCAGTTCTTC. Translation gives CASSLALAGVYEQFF.

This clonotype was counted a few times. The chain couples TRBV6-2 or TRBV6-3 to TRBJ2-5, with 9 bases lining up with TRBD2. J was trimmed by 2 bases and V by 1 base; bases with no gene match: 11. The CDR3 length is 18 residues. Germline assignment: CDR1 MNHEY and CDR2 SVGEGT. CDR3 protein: CASSYLQLAGWRQETQYF. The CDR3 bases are TGTGCCAGCAGTTACTTGCAGCTAGCGGGGTGGAGACAAGAGACCCAGTACTTC.

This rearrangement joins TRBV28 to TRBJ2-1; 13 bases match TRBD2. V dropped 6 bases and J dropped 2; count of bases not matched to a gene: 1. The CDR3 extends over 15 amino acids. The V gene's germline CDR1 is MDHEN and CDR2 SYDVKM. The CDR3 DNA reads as TGTGCCAGCAGCACTAGCGGGAGGGCCTACAATGAGCAGTTCTTC. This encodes CASSTSGRAYNEQFF. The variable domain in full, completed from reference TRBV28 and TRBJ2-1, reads DVKVTQSSRYLVKRTGEKVFLECVQDMDHENMFWYRQDPGLGLRLIYFSYDVKMKEKGDIPEGYSVSREKKERFSLILESASTNQTSMYLCASSTSGRAYNEQFFGPGTRLTVL.

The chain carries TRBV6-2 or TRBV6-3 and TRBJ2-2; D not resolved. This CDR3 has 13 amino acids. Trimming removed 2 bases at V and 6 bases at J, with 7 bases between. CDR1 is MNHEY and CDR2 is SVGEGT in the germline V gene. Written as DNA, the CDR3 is TGTGCCAGCAGTTACGGATCCCCCGGGGAGCTGTTTTTT. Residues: CASSYGSPGELFF.

CDR3 loop: CASSLPSSYEQYF. The CDR3 DNA reads TGTGCCAGCAGCTTACCCAGTTCCTACGAGCAGTACTTC. V usage is TRBV7-9 and J usage is TRBJ2-7; the D is unclear. In germline, CDR1 is SEHNR, CDR2 FQNEAQ (reference sequence). The ends were cut back, 2 bases at V and 1 base at J, with 6 bases in the middle. This CDR3 comprises 13 residues.

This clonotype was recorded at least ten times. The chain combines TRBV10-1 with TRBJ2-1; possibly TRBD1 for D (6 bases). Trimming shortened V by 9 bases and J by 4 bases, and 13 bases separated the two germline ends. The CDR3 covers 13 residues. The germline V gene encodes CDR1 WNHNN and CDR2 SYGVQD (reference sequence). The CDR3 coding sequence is TGCGCCAGTGCAGGGGACCTGTACAATGAGCAGTTCTTC. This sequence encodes CASAGDLYNEQFF.